This T cell receptor beta chain is drawn from a study of response to subunit inactivated influenza vaccine. This CDR3 is 14 amino acids long. The V gene's germline CDR1 is MGHDK and CDR2 SYGVNS. Trimming left V 4 bases short and J 5 bases short, with 12 bases between. To note about this clonotype: As yet, its antigen is unknown.

Each CDR3 protein is one row after TCRdb ran MiXCR on the RT-PCR reads. The data contain 450,000 to 500,000 distinct CDR3 sequences, approximately 11% of them singletons. General study findings and limits: Seasonal influenza vaccination, on each occasion, was suggested by the authors to recruit few new T cells.

The sequences come from PBMCs from blood, collected about 40 days after vaccination. The chain couples TRBV25-1 to TRBJ2-1; D could derive from TRBD1 or TRBD2 (5 bases each). The sequence was collected from a man aged 45-60 years who received an inactivated influenza vaccine. CDR3: CASSGGTVNNEQFF. The DNA for the CDR3 is TGTGCCAGCAGTGGGGGGACGGTCAACAATGAGCAGTTCTTC.